Listed below are T cell receptor beta chains from one sample, sequenced in a study of T cells after posttransplantation cyclophosphamide. The protocol was immunoSEQ multiplex PCR, while the TCRdb copy is restricted to in-frame clones and leaves out a portion. The table has more than 3,500 clones, approximately 65% seen once. Material: memory CD8+ T cells sorted from blood. The receptor source for this set is a man aged 25 to 45 in good health and a related stem cell transplant donor. Each CDR3 is given with its conserved first and last residue. A D gene is named only where the DNA matches it firmly. Not every row has a clone size; where given, it reads once, few, many or a size class.

j_call clone_size v_call d_call cdr3_aa cdr3_nt
TRBJ2-7 NA TRBV5-5 TRBD1 CASSVPGQGTYEQYF TGTGCCAGCAGCGTTCCGGGACAGGGGACCTACGAGCAGTACTTC
TRBJ2-1 few TRBV7-7 NA CASSLALDSYNEQFF TGTGCCAGCAGCTTAGCCCTAGACTCCTACAATGAGCAGTTCTTC
TRBJ1-6 NA TRBV19 NA CASSQQGSSYNSPLHF TGTGCCAGTAGTCAGCAGGGGTCCTCCTATAATTCACCCCTCCACTTT
TRBJ1-6 few TRBV10-3 TRBD1 CAISEPPGQGVTNSPLHF TGTGCCATCAGTGAGCCCCCGGGACAGGGGGTCACGAATTCACCCCTCCACTTT
TRBJ2-7 once TRBV15 TRBD1 CATSHPPTGVNEQYF TGTGCCACCAGCCATCCCCCGACAGGGGTGAACGAGCAGTACTTC
TRBJ2-2 NA TRBV13 NA CASSLMEAGELFF TGTGCCAGCAGCTTGATGGAGGCCGGGGAGCTGTTTTTT
TRBJ1-2 NA TRBV15 TRBD1 CATTIKDRGYGYTF TGTGCCACCACCATCAAAGACAGGGGTTATGGCTACACCTTC
TRBJ2-3 NA TRBV9 TRBD1 CASSAGQGPDTQYF TGTGCCAGCAGCGCCGGACAGGGACCAGATACGCAGTATTTT
TRBJ1-1 few TRBV6-6 TRBD1 CASSWTGGEAFF TGTGCCAGCAGTTGGACAGGGGGTGAAGCTTTCTTT
TRBJ1-4 few TRBV6-5 TRBD1 CASSSGGRTEKLFF TGTGCCAGCAGTTCAGGGGGACGGACTGAAAAACTGTTTTTT
TRBJ1-2 once TRBV4-2 NA CASSQIDSNYGYTF TGTGCCAGCAGCCAGATAGACAGTAACTATGGCTACACCTTC
TRBJ2-1 NA TRBV4-3 TRBD2 CASSQDWLAGGTDEQFF TGCGCCAGCAGCCAAGATTGGTTAGCGGGGGGGACGGATGAGCAGTTCTTC
TRBJ1-5 NA TRBV27 NA CASSLRGGGNQPQHF TGTGCCAGCAGTTTACGGGGGGGAGGCAATCAGCCCCAGCATTTT
TRBJ2-7 NA TRBV5-1 NA CASSLEWGAYEQYF TGCGCCAGCAGCTTGGAGTGGGGGGCCTACGAGCAGTACTTC
TRBJ2-3 NA TRBV11-2 TRBD2 CASSYVSGGATDTQYF TGTGCCAGCAGCTACGTTAGCGGGGGGGCCACAGATACGCAGTATTTT
TRBJ2-1 NA TRBV9 NA CASSDYYNEQFF TGTGCCAGCAGCGATTATTACAATGAGCAGTTCTTC
TRBJ1-1 few TRBV6-6 NA CASSLGAGDTEAFF TGTGCCAGCAGCCTCGGGGCGGGGGACACTGAAGCTTTCTTT
TRBJ2-7 NA TRBV4-1 NA CASSQISVRDEQYF TGCGCCAGCAGCCAAATCTCGGTACGGGACGAGCAGTACTTC
TRBJ1-6 once TRBV27 NA CASSVSPPLVNLHF TGTGCCAGCAGTGTCAGTCCTCCCCTGGTGAACCTCCACTTT
TRBJ1-1 NA TRBV5-6 TRBD1 CASTVPGQGWTEAFF TGTGCCAGCACCGTCCCGGGACAGGGTTGGACTGAAGCTTTCTTT
TRBJ1-1 NA TRBV6-4 NA CASSPNDSPNTEAFF TGTGCCAGCAGCCCCAATGACAGTCCAAACACTGAAGCTTTCTTT
TRBJ1-2 NA TRBV7-9 TRBD1 CASSSPRQGAYGYTF TGTGCCAGCAGCTCCCCACGACAGGGTGCCTATGGCTACACCTTC
TRBJ2-1 NA TRBV9 TRBD2 CASSTRTSGVHNEQFF TGTGCCAGCAGCACCCGGACTAGCGGGGTCCACAATGAGCAGTTCTTC
TRBJ2-3 NA TRBV7-6 NA CASSLEGGGPDTQYF TGTGCCAGCAGCTTAGAGGGGGGGGGTCCGGATACGCAGTATTTT
TRBJ1-1 NA TRBV6-6 NA CASSYTTVEAFF TGTGCCAGCAGTTACACGACAGTGGAAGCTTTCTTT
TRBJ1-2 medium-sized TRBV5-1 TRBD1 CASSSTGQPNYGYTF TGCGCCAGCAGCTCCACGGGACAGCCTAACTATGGCTACACCTTC
TRBJ2-1 NA TRBV6-1 TRBD1 CASSTDGTGTNEQFF TGTGCCAGCAGTACTGACGGGACAGGGACCAATGAGCAGTTCTTC
TRBJ2-1 NA TRBV4-1 NA CASSPWGGLGNEQFF TGCGCCAGCAGCCCTTGGGGGGGGCTGGGCAATGAGCAGTTCTTC